Following are 13 T cell receptor beta chains from one sample sequenced in a study of T-cell reconstitution after alpha-beta-depleted transplantation in children. Unique molecular identifiers tagged the TCRbeta library. TCRdb recomputed calls from the PCR reads with MiXCR, one row per CDR3 protein. The table records about 610,000 distinct CDR3 sequences, about 10% of them present only once. The source material was PBMCs from the stem cell graft donor, sampled from the stem cell graft. Receptors were obtained from a human donor who donated a stem cell graft to a child with acute myeloid leukemia.

This clonotype was seen only a few times. The rearrangement joins TRBV28 to TRBJ1-2; no reliable D call. This CDR3 region has 14 residues. CDR1 and CDR2 from the germline V gene are MDHEN and SYDVKM. V gave up 1 base and J gave up 4 bases, with 10 bases separating them. The CDR3 spells CASSLLGRPYGYTF. As DNA, the CDR3 is TGTGCCAGCAGTTTATTGGGCAGACCCTATGGCTACACCTTC.

The gene calls are TRBV3-1 and TRBJ2-1, with TRBD1 identical over 7 bases. The CDR3 runs 14 residues. Germline CDR1 LGHDT, CDR2 YNNKEL (reference sequence). Trimming cost V 3 bases and J 5 bases; bases outside gene matches: 4. CDR3 nucleotides: TGTGCCAGCAGCCACCGGGACAGTAACAATGAGCAGTTCTTC. It yields the protein CASSHRDSNNEQFF.

This clonotype came up a few times. The chain is built from TRBV20-1 and TRBJ1-4; 9 positions match TRBD1. The CDR3 extends over 14 amino acids. V gave up 4 bases and J gave up 8 bases; unmatched junction bases: 8. Germline V gives CDR1 DFQATT, CDR2 SNEGSKA (reference sequence). CDR3 nucleotide sequence: TGCAGTGCTACCCCGGGACAGGGAAGGGAAAAACTGTTTTTT. Residues: CSATPGQGREKLFF.

At least ten counts were recorded for this clonotype. The chain recombines TRBV6-2 or TRBV6-3 with TRBJ2-3, with D hard to call. This CDR3 region has 16 residues. Germline CDR1 is MNHEY and CDR2 is SVGEGT. Trimming left V 2 bases short and J 3 bases short, with 15 bases between. DNA of the CDR3: TGTGCCAGCAGTTACCTGGACGGTCCTAAGACAGATACGCAGTATTTT. Translating it yields CASSYLDGPKTDTQYF.

This clonotype appeared a few times. The V call is TRBV3-1, the J call TRBJ2-7; TRBD2 aligns across 9 bases. V lost 7 bases to trimming and J lost 2 bases; unmatched junction nucleotides: 3. The germline CDR1 and CDR2 sequences are LGHDT and YNNKEL (reference sequence). This CDR3 comprises 13 residues. The CDR3 loop reads CASTTSGTYEQYF. The CDR3 DNA follows: TGTGCCAGCACGACTAGCGGAACCTACGAGCAGTACTTC.

This clonotype has ten or more counts. The rearrangement links TRBV29-1 to TRBJ2-5, with 11 bases identical to TRBD2. The CDR3 consists of 13 residues. Trimming took 7 bases from V and 3 from J; bases not matched to a gene: 4. Germline CDR1 and CDR2: SQVTM and ANQGSEA. The CDR3 protein is CSAGGLAEETQYF. For the CDR3, the DNA is TGCAGCGCTGGGGGACTAGCGGAAGAGACCCAGTACTTC.

This clonotype occurred many times. This rearrangement joins TRBV5-1 to TRBJ1-1; no clear D. Trimming took 5 bases from V and 2 from J, leaving 10 bases between them. The CDR3 is 13 amino acids. Germline CDR1 and CDR2: SGHRS and YFSETQ. The chain's CDR3 is CASRNWSNTEAFF. CDR3 DNA: TGCGCCAGCAGAAACTGGAGCAACACTGAAGCTTTCTTT.

This clonotype was counted at least ten times. The rearrangement uses TRBV7-2 and TRBJ2-3; no clear D. In germline, CDR1 is SGHTA, CDR2 FQGNSA. This CDR3 comprises 12 residues. Trimming left V 4 bases short and J 6 bases short, with 8 bases between. The CDR3 here is CASSSGRDTQYF. The CDR3 region has the DNA TGTGCCAGCAGCTCCGGACGGGATACGCAGTATTTT.

This clonotype was observed many times. This rearrangement joins TRBV11-2 to TRBJ2-4; 13 bases fit TRBD2. Trimming took 1 base from V and 8 from J; bases not matched to a gene: 11. Germline CDR1 and CDR2: SGHAT and FQNNGV. This CDR3 spans 18 amino acids. CDR3 in DNA: TGTGCCAGCAGCTTAGTATCGGGACTAGCGGGACCTGGGGACATTCAGTACTTC. This sequence encodes CASSLVSGLAGPGDIQYF.

V usage is TRBV5-5 and J usage is TRBJ1-1; 7 nucleotides align to TRBD1. CDR1 SGHKS and CDR2 YYEKEE come from the germline V gene (reference sequence). The V and J ends lost 2 bases and 1 base, in that order; junction bases with no gene match: 8. The CDR3 length is 16 residues. CDR3 in DNA: TGTGCCAGCAGCTTTGTTTCCCAGGGGGGGAACACTGAAGCTTTCTTT. It is translated as CASSFVSQGGNTEAFF.

The table lists this clonotype with a few counts. This CDR3 reads CAIKGSGYDPSYEQYF. The CDR3 DNA reads TGTGCCATCAAAGGTAGCGGGTATGACCCCTCCTACGAGCAGTACTTC. The rearrangement joins TRBV10-3 to TRBJ2-7; 7 bases match TRBD2. The ends lost 7 bases at V and 0 bases at J; junction bases unmatched: 12. Germline values: CDR1 ENHRY, CDR2 SYGVKD. The CDR3 is 16 residues long.

This clonotype was seen many times. The J gene is TRBJ1-2, the V gene TRBV29-1; D not resolved. This CDR3 has 13 amino acids. Trimming left V 4 bases short and J 0 bases short, with 9 bases between. Germline V lookup: CDR1 SQVTM, CDR2 ANQGSEA. The CDR3 nucleotides read TGCAGCGTTGTGGGCAAGTCTAACTATGGCTACACCTTC. Amino acid sequence: CSVVGKSNYGYTF.

This clonotype has at least ten counts. The gene calls are TRBV4-1 and TRBJ2-1; 13 nucleotides match TRBD2. With 4 bases clipped from V and 6 bases from J, the junction kept 9 bases outside the gene matches. Germline values: CDR1 MGHRA, CDR2 YSYEKL. The CDR3 runs to 17 residues. The CDR3 region is CASSPRRTSGSGNEQFF. The CDR3, as DNA: TGCGCCAGCAGCCCCCGGCGGACTAGCGGGAGTGGCAATGAGCAGTTCTTC.